These 25 T cell receptor beta chains came from one sample sequenced in a study of T cells in localized non-small cell lung cancer. Clones were sequenced by immunoSEQ multiplex PCR, and TCRdb holds only the in-frame ones, with some missing. The top ten clones hold approximately 15% of a sample with over a thousand clones, roughly a third of them seen once. This specimen consisted of normal lung tissue next to the tumor, obtained before any cancer treatment. Receptors were obtained from an older female donor with stage I lung adenocarcinoma.

The V gene is TRBV19, the J gene TRBJ1-6; D gene uncertain. The V end lost 3 bases, the J end lost 10 bases, and 16 bases lay between the germline ends. Germline V gene lookup returns CDR1 LNHDA and CDR2 SQIVND (reference sequence). The length of the CDR3 is 15 residues. The CDR3 nucleotides read TGTGCCAGTAGTATTGGGCAGGTGGGGAGCTCACCCCTCCACTTT. This sequence encodes CASSIGQVGSSPLHF.

This clone has just a few counts. The chain carries TRBV28 and TRBJ1-2; maybe TRBD1 (5 bases). V lost 6 bases, J lost 1 base, and 12 bases lay in between. Germline CDR1 MDHEN, CDR2 SYDVKM. CDR3 size: 14 residues. In nucleotides, the CDR3 is TGTGCCAGCAGGCCTAGCCAGGGTAACTATGGCTACACCTTC. It yields the protein CASRPSQGNYGYTF.

The chain has TRBV18 and TRBJ2-2; TRBD2 agrees at 14 bases. CDR3 size: 15 residues. Unmatched junction bases numbered 0, after V lost 3 bases and J lost 6 bases. Looked up from germline, CDR1 is KGHSH and CDR2 is LQKENI. CDR3: CASSPGLAGAGELFF. The CDR3 DNA sequence: TGTGCCAGCTCACCGGGACTAGCGGGAGCCGGGGAGCTGTTTTTT. The complete variable domain, with remaining parts taken from reference TRBV18 and TRBJ2-2, reads NAGVMQNPRHLVRRRGQEARLRCSPMKGHSHVYWYRQLPEEGLKFMVYLQKENIIDESGMPKERFSAEFPKEGPSILRIQQVVRGDSAAYFCASSPGLAGAGELFFGEGSRLTVL.

This clone was recorded only once. The chain links TRBV19 to TRBJ2-3, with D perhaps TRBD1 (5 bases). V was trimmed by 6 bases and J by 1 base, leaving 11 bases between them. Germline V CDR1 and CDR2: LNHDA, SQIVND (reference sequence). The CDR3 covers 14 residues. CDR3 residues: CASSLQTGTDTQYF. The CDR3 DNA sequence: TGTGCCAGTAGCCTCCAGACAGGCACAGATACGCAGTATTTT.

This clone was recorded a few times. The junction does not match germline at one end; this may be a read error. The chain carries TRBV6-8 and TRBJ1-5; a weak D match, TRBD1 (6 bases). CDR1 MNHGY and CDR2 SAAAGT come from the germline V gene. The CDR3 has 17 residues. CDR3 sequence: CASGYGPGQDSNQPQHF. CDR3 bases: TGTGCCAGCGGTTACGGCCCGGGACAAGATAGCAATCAGCCCCAGCATTTT.

This clone has a single count. The chain has TRBV28 and TRBJ1-1; maybe TRBD1 (5 bases). The CDR3 consists of 15 residues. Germline CDR1 and CDR2: MDHEN and SYDVKM. Deletions cut 2 bases from V and 0 bases from J, with 10 bases between. The CDR3 here is CASSLSLGVNTEAFF. The DNA of the CDR3 is TGTGCCAGCAGTTTAAGTTTAGGGGTGAACACTGAAGCTTTCTTT.

The table lists this clone with a count of one. The chain is built from TRBV12-5 and TRBJ2-3; tentatively, D is TRBD1 (6 bases). In germline, CDR1 is LGHNT, CDR2 FRNRAP. V was clipped by 3 bases and J by 8 bases, with 36 bases between them. This CDR3 has 21 amino acids. The CDR3 here is CASGFSRTEISGRRSFGTQYF. The DNA for the CDR3 is TGTGCTAGTGGTTTCTCCCGGACAGAAATCTCGGGGCGGCGTTCGTTTGGTACGCAGTATTTT.

This chain joins TRBV11-3 and TRBJ1-3, with 7 bases fitting TRBD1. The J segment lost 2 bases and the V segment lost 5 bases, leaving 3 bases of the junction unmatched. This CDR3 is built from 14 residues. Germline lookup yields CDR1 SGHNT and CDR2 YENEEA. The CDR3 loop reads CASSTGVPGNTIYF. CDR3 bases: TGTGCCAGCAGCACAGGGGTCCCTGGAAACACCATATATTTT. Full variable domain (remainder filled in from reference TRBV11-3 and TRBJ1-3): EAGVVQSPRYKIIEKKQPVAFWCNPISGHNTLYWYLQNLGQGPELLIRYENEEAVDDSQLPKDRFSAERLKGVDSTLKIQPAELGDSAVYLCASSTGVPGNTIYFGEGSWLTVV.

This clone turned up a few times. The chain has TRBV9 and TRBJ2-1; D perhaps matches TRBD2 (5 bases). CDR1 and CDR2 (germline): SGDLS, YYNGEE. Deletions cut 6 bases from V and 6 bases from J, with 13 bases between. The CDR3 sequence is 13 residues long. The CDR3 sequence: CASIPRGSNEQFF. In nucleotides, the CDR3 is TGTGCCAGCATACCCCGGGGTTCCAATGAGCAGTTCTTC.

V usage is TRBV9 and J usage is TRBJ1-1; no clear D gene. Deletions cut 6 bases from V and 7 bases from J, with 13 bases between. Germline values: CDR1 SGDLS, CDR2 YYNGEE. The CDR3 has 12 residues. CDR3 in amino acids: CASTRTRSEAFF. CDR3 nucleotides: TGTGCCAGCACCCGAACAAGAAGTGAAGCTTTCTTT.

Sample share makes this clone medium-sized. The chain couples TRBV11-3 to TRBJ1-4, with D possibly matching TRBD1 (5 bases). V dropped 3 bases and J dropped 2 bases, with 10 bases sitting between them. Germline lookup yields CDR1 SGHNT and CDR2 YENEEA. The CDR3 covers 15 residues. CDR3: CASSFTGPTNEKLFF. For the CDR3, the DNA is TGTGCCAGCAGCTTTACGGGGCCGACTAATGAAAAACTGTTTTTT.

This clone was seen more than once but under ten times. V gene TRBV11-3 combines with J gene TRBJ1-5; D uncertain. Trimming removed 7 bases from V and 2 bases from J, with 12 bases in between. Germline loops: CDR1 SGHNT, CDR2 YENEEA. The CDR3 is 14 residues long. In nucleotides, the CDR3 is TGTGCCAGCAACTACGCTAGCGGCAATCAGCCCCAGCATTTT. Residues: CASNYASGNQPQHF.

In its sample, this clone is medium-sized. The chain employs TRBV6-8 and TRBJ1-1; 11 bases align to TRBD1. V shed 3 bases and J 1 base; nucleotides not matched to a gene: 7. The CDR3 is 17 residues long. Germline V gene sequence: CDR1 MNHGY, CDR2 SAAAGT. The CDR3 DNA follows: TGTGCCAGCAGTTATTCCGGACAGGGGGCTACGAACACTGAAGCTTTCTTT. It yields the protein CASSYSGQGATNTEAFF.

In its sample, this clone was seen once. The V gene is TRBV19, the J gene TRBJ1-5, with 12 bases that match TRBD1. Germline V gene data show CDR1 as LNHDA and CDR2 as SQIVND (reference sequence). V lost 5 bases and J lost 10; bases outside the gene matches: 15. This CDR3 spans 17 amino acids. For the CDR3, the DNA is TGTGCCAGTAGTTTATCCTCCGGGACAGGGGGCGCGGGTCCCCAGCATTTT. Translation gives CASSLSSGTGGAGPQHF.

This clone is termed medium-sized (0.01 to 0.1%). The rearrangement links TRBV11-3 to TRBJ1-5, with D hard to call. V was shortened by 5 bases and J by 0 bases, with 11 bases between the two germline ends. Germline lookup yields CDR1 SGHNT and CDR2 YENEEA. The CDR3 loop spans 15 amino acids. The CDR3 coding sequence is TGTGCCAGCAGCCGCGATTATTATAGCAATCAGCCCCAGCATTTT. Its protein product is CASSRDYYSNQPQHF.

This clone is labeled medium-sized. V is TRBV11-3 and J is TRBJ2-1; the match to TRBD2 covers 7 bases. CDR3 length equals 16 residues. The germline V gene has CDR1 SGHNT and CDR2 YENEEA. Germline trimming cut 5 bases from V and 6 bases from J; bases unmatched to any gene: 13. For the CDR3, the DNA is TGTGCCAGCAGCCCCCCAGGAGCGGGGCTCTCCAATGAGCAGTTCTTC. This codes for CASSPPGAGLSNEQFF.

J is TRBJ2-7 and V is TRBV29-1; D might be TRBD1 (6 bases). V dropped 3 bases and J dropped 5 bases, with 11 bases sitting between them. CDR3 length equals 12 residues. In germline, CDR1 is SQVTM, CDR2 ANQGSEA. CDR3 DNA sequence: TGCAGCGTTGACAGGGGTGGCCACGAGCAGTACTTC. Amino acid sequence: CSVDRGGHEQYF.

V usage is TRBV18 and J usage is TRBJ2-7; no definite D call. Germline CDR1 is KGHSH and CDR2 is LQKENI. Between the trimmed V and J ends, which lost 2 bases and 4 bases, there was a span of 6 bases. CDR3 length: 12 amino acids. CDR3 amino acids: CASSPGIYEQYF. CDR3 nucleotide sequence: TGTGCCAGCTCACCAGGAATATACGAGCAGTACTTC.

This clone occurred a few times. The chain is built from TRBV6-8 and TRBJ1-5; D unresolved. The CDR3 is made up of 18 amino acids. The V end lost 0 bases, the J end lost 0 bases, and 15 bases lay between the germline ends. The germline V gene encodes CDR1 MNHGY and CDR2 SAAAGT. The CDR3 DNA reads TGTGCCAGCAGTTACTCGAATCCGAAGGCAGCTAGCAATCAGCCCCAGCATTTT. It yields the protein CASSYSNPKAASNQPQHF.

By sample share, this clone is medium-sized (0.01 to 0.1%). X is used for the amino acid whose nucleotide is unread or ambiguous. The chain links TRBV6-8 to TRBJ1-6, with D possibly being TRBD1 (5 bases). This CDR3 is 14 amino acids long. Trimming stripped 7 bases from V and 12 bases from J, with 19 bases between. Per the germline V gene, CDR1 is MNHGY and CDR2 is SAAAGT. CDR3 amino acids: CASKLQAGYXPLHF. The CDR3 DNA is TGTGCCAGCAAATTACAGGCTGGATATTYACCCCTCCACTTT.

The chain has TRBV28 and TRBJ1-3; no definite D call. Trimming stripped 2 bases from V and 4 bases from J, with 12 bases between. This CDR3 spans 15 amino acids. Germline loops: CDR1 MDHEN, CDR2 SYDVKM. DNA for the CDR3: TGTGCCAGCAGTTTAGGCTATGAATACGGAAACACCATATATTTT. Amino acids: CASSLGYEYGNTIYF.

There are a few counts of this clone. The rearrangement links TRBV6-8 to TRBJ1-2, with TRBD1 as a possible D gene (5 bases). The germline V and J ends were trimmed by 2 bases and 4 bases, with 11 bases remaining between them. Per the germline V gene, CDR1 is MNHGY and CDR2 is SAAAGT. The CDR3 covers 14 residues. This CDR3 reads CASSYARALYGYTF. The CDR3 bases are TGTGCCAGCAGTTACGCCAGGGCTCTCTATGGCTACACCTTC.

The chain is built from TRBV19 and TRBJ2-3; 7 positions match TRBD2. Trimming at V came to 9 bases and at J to 8 bases, leaving 14 bases not matched to a gene. The CDR3 is made up of 14 amino acids. Germline V CDR1 and CDR2: LNHDA, SQIVND (reference sequence). The CDR3 region is CASKSGAAGSTQYF. CDR3 DNA sequence: TGTGCCAGCAAAAGCGGGGCCGCAGGTAGTACGCAGTATTTT.

In the case of this clone: The limits of the CDR3 on the DNA are not certain, so only TCRdb's listed CDR3 is given. The J gene is TRBJ1-6, the V gene TRBV14; TRBD1 was called by the table and not checked on the DNA. The CDR3 contains 24 residues when both ends are counted. Germline V gene sequence: CDR1 SGHDN, CDR2 FVKESK. The CDR3 region is CASSQDFRVHPWGQGIGHNSPLHF.

By sample share, this clone is medium-sized. The J gene is TRBJ2-1, the V gene TRBV6-8, with 9 bases matching TRBD1. Per germline, CDR1 MNHGY and CDR2 SAAAGT. V was pared by 5 bases and J by 0 bases, with 5 bases of the junction left unmatched. This CDR3 region has 16 residues. CDR3 protein: CASSDGDRDSYNEQFF. In nucleotides, the CDR3 is TGTGCCAGCAGTGATGGGGACAGGGACTCCTACAATGAGCAGTTCTTC.